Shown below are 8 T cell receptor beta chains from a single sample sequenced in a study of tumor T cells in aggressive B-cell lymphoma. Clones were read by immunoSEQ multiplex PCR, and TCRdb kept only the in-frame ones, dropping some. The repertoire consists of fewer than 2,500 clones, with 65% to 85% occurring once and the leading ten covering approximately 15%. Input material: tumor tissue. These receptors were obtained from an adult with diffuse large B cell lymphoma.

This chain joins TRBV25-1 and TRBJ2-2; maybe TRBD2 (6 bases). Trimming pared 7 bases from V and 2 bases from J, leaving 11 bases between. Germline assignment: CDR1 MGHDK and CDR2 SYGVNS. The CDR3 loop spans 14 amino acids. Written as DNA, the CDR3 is TGTGCCAGCACGGAGGGTCTTAACACCGGGGAGCTGTTTTTT. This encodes CASTEGLNTGELFF. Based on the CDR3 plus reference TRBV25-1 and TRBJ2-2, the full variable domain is EADIYQTPRYLVIGTGKKITLECSQTMGHDKMYWYQQDPGMELHLIHYSYGVNSTEKGDLSSESTVSRIRTEHFPLTLESARPSHTSQYLCASTEGLNTGELFFGEGSRLTVL.

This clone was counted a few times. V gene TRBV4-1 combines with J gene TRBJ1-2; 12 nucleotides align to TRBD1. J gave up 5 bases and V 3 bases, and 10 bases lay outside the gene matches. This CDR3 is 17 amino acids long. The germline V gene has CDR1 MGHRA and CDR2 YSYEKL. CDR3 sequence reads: CASSQSGTGGARYGYTF. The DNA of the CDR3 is TGCGCCAGCAGCCAGTCCGGGACAGGGGGCGCCAGGTATGGCTACACCTTC.

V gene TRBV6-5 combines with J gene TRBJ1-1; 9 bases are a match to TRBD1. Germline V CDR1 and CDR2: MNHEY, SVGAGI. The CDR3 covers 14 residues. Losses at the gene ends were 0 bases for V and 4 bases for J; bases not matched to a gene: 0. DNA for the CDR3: TGTGCCAGCAGTTACTCGGACAGGGGCACTGAAGCTTTCTTT. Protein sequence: CASSYSDRGTEAFF.

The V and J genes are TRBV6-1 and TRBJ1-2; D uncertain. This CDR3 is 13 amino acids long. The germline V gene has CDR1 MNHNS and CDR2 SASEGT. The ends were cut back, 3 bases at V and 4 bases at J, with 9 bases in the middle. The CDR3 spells CASSERQTYGYTF. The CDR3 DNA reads TGTGCCAGCAGTGAGAGGCAAACCTATGGCTACACCTTC.

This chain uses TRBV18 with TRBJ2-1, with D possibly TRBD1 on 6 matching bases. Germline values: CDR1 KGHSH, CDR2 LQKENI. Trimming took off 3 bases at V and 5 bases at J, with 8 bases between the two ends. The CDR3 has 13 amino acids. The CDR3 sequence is CASSPGQNNEQFF. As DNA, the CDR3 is TGTGCCAGCTCACCTGGACAGAACAATGAGCAGTTCTTC.

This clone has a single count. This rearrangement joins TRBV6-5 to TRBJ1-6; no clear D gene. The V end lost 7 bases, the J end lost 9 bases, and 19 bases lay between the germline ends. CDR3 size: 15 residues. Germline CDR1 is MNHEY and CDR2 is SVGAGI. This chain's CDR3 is CASTSGPRGSSPLHF. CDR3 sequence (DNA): TGTGCCAGCACGTCTGGGCCACGGGGTAGTTCACCCCTCCACTTT.

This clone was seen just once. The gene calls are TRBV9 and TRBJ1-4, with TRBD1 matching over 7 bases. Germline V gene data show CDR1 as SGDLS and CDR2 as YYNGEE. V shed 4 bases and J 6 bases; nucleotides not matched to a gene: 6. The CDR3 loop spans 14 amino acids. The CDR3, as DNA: TGTGCCAGCAGCACCGGGACAGAAGATGAAAAACTGTTTTTT. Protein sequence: CASSTGTEDEKLFF.

DNA for the CDR3: TGTGCCAGCAGCTTATCCCAAATGGACAGGAAGGGTTCACCCCTCCACTTT. Its protein is CASSLSQMDRKGSPLHF. The rearrangement joins TRBV7-6 to TRBJ1-6; 7 positions agree with TRBD1. This CDR3 comprises 17 residues. The germline V gene has CDR1 SGHVS and CDR2 FNYEAQ. The ends lost 2 bases at V and 9 bases at J; junction bases unmatched: 13.